Included here is one T cell receptor (beta chain) sequence, with context. What it recognizes is unknown. Germline V gene lookup returns CDR1 SEHNR and CDR2 FQNEAQ (reference sequence). CDR3 size: 15 residues. Trimming removed 1 base from V and 6 bases from J, with 15 bases in between. The sequenced template was RNA, covering the TCR beta CDR3 region. An initial RT-PCR round employing HTBI primers preceded a second-round multiplex PCR. TCRdb re-analysed the multiplex PCR reads in MiXCR, keeping a single row per CDR3 protein. Of around 400,000 distinct CDR3 sequences in the sample, approximately 21% are singletons; the top ten hold more than 2.5%. The data derive from a study of Graves' ophthalmopathy and Graves' hyperthyroidism. Findings of the study overall: The model's prediction of ophthalmopathy progression had 70.59% sensitivity and approximately 76% specificity.

The rearrangement joins TRBV7-9 to TRBJ1-1, with D maybe TRBD1 (5 bases). The sequencing sample was made of peripheral blood. The TCR comes from a woman in her late teens or twenties with stable Graves' hyperthyroidism. CDR3 protein: CASSLGGAYIPEAFF. For the CDR3, the DNA is TGTGCCAGCAGCTTAGGAGGGGCATATATTCCTGAAGCTTTCTTT.